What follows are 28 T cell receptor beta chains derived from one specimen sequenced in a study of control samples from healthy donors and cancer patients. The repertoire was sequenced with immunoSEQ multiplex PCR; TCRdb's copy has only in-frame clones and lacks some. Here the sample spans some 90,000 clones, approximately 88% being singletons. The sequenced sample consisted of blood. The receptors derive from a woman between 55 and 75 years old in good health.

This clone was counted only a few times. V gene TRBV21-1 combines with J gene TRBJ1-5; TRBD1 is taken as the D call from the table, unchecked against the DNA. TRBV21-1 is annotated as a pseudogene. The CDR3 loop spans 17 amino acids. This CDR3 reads CASSKAIGRGRYQPQHF. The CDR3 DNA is TGTGCCAGCAGCAAAGCCATTGGCAGGGGGCGTTATCAGCCCCAGCATTTT.

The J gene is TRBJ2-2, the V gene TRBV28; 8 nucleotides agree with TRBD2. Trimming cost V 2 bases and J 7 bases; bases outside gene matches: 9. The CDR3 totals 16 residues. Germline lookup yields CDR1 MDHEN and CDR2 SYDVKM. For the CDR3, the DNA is TGTGCCAGCAGTTTAGTTTCGGGGGGGCGCGGCGGGGAGCTGTTTTTT. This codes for CASSLVSGGRGGELFF.

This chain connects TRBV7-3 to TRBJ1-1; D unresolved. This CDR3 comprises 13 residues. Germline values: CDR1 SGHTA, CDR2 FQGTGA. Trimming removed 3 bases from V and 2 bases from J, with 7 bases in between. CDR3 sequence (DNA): TGTGCCAGCAGCTTCGACGGTAACACTGAAGCTTTCTTT. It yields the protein CASSFDGNTEAFF.

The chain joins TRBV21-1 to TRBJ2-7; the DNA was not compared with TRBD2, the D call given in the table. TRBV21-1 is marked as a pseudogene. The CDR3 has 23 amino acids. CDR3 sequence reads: CASSKEPTGAHGPSGRTSYEQYF. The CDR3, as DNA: TGTGCCAGCAGCAAAGAACCGACAGGGGCACACGGACCTAGCGGGAGGACCTCCTACGAGCAGTACTTC.

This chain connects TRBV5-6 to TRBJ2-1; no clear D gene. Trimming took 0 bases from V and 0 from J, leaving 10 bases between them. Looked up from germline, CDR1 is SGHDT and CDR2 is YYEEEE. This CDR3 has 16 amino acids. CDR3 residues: CASSLERSSSYNEQFF. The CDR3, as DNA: TGTGCCAGCAGCTTGGAACGGTCTAGCTCCTACAATGAGCAGTTCTTC. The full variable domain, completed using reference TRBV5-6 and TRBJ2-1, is DAGVTQSPTHLIKTRGQQVTLRCSPKSGHDTVSWYQQALGQGPQFIFQYYEEEERQRGNFPDRFSGHQFPNYSSELNVNALLLGDSALYLCASSLERSSSYNEQFFGPGTRLTVL.

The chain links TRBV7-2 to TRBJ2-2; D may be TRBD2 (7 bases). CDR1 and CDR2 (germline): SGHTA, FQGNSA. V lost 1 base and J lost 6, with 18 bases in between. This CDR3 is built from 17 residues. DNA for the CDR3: TGTGCCAGCAGCTTAGTGTTAGGGGGGGAAGCGGCCGGGGAGCTGTTTTTT. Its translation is CASSLVLGGEAAGELFF.

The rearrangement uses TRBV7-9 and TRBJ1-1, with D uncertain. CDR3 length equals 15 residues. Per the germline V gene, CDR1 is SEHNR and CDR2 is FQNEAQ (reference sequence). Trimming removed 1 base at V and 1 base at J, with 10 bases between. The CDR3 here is CASSLVKGGNTEAFF. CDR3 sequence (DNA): TGTGCCAGCAGCTTAGTTAAGGGCGGGAACACTGAAGCTTTCTTT.

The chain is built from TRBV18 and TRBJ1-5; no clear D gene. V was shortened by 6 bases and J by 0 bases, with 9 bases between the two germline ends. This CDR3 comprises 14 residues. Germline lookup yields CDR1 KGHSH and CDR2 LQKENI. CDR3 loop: CASSPAYSNQPQHF. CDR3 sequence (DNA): TGTGCCAGCTCTCCGGCGTATAGCAATCAGCCCCAGCATTTT.

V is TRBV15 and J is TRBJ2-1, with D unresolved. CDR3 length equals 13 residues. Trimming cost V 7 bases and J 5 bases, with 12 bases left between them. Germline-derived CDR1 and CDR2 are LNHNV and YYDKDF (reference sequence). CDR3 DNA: TGTGCCACCACCTCTCATGCGAACAATGAGCAGTTCTTC. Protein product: CATTSHANNEQFF.

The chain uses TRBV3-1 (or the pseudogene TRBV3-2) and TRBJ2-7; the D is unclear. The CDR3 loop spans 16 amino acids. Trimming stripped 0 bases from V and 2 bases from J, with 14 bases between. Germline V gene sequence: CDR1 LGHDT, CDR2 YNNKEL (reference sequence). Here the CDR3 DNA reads TGTGCCAGCAGCCAAGATCTGGGAAGCGCGACCTACGAGCAGTACTTC. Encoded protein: CASSQDLGSATYEQYF.

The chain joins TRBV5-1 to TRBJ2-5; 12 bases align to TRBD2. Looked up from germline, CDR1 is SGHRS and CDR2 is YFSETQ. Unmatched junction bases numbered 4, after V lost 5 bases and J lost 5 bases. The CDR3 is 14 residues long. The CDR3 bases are TGCGCCAGCAGACCGGGACTAGCGGGTGAGACCCAGTACTTC. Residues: CASRPGLAGETQYF.

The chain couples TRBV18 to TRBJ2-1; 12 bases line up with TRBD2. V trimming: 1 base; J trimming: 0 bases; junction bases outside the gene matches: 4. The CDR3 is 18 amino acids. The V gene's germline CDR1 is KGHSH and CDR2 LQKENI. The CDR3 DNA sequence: TGTGCCAGCTCACCACGTCTAGCGGGAGGGCCCTCCTACAATGAGCAGTTCTTC. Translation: CASSPRLAGGPSYNEQFF.

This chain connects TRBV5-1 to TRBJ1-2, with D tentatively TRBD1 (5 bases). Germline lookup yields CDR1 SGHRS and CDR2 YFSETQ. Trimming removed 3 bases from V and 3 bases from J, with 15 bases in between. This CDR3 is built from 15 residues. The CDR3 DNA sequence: TGCGCCAGCAGCTCGGGACGGGGCAACGACTATGGCTACACCTTC. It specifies CASSSGRGNDYGYTF.

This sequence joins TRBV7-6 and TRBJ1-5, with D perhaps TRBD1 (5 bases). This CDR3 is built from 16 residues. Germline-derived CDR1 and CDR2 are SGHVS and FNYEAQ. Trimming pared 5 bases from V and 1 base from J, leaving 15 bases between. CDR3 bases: TGTGCCAGCAGCCCCCACCAGGGCGCGAGCAATCAGCCCCAGCATTTT. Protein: CASSPHQGASNQPQHF.

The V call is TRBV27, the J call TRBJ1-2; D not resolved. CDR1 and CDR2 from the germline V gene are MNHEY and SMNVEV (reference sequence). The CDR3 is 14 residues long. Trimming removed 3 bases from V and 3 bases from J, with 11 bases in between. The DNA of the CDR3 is TGTGCCAGCAGTTTTGACATACGATACTATGGCTACACCTTC. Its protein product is CASSFDIRYYGYTF.

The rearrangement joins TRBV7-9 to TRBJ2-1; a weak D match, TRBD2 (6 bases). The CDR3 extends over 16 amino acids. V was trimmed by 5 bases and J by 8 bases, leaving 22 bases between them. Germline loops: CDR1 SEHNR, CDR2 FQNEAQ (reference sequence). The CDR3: CASSPGTGTGGDEQFF. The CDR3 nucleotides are TGTGCCAGCAGCCCTGGTACCGGGACTGGAGGAGATGAGCAGTTCTTC.

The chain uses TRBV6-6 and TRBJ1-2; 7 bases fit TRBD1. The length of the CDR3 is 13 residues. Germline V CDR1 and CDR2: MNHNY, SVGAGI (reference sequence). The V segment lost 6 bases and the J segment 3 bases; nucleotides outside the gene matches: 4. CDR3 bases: TGTGCCAGCAGCCCGGGACAGTACTATGGCTACACCTTC. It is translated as CASSPGQYYGYTF.

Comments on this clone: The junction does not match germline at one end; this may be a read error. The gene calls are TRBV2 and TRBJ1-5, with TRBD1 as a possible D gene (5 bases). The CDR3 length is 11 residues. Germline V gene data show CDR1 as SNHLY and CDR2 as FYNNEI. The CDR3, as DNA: TGTGCCAGCAGTGATACAGGCCCCCGGCATTTT. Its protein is CASSDTGPRHF. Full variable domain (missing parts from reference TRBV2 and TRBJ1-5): EPEVTQTPSHQVTQMGQEVILRCVPISNHLYFYWYRQILGQKVEFLVSFYNNEISEKSEIFDDQFSVERPDGSNFTLKIRSTKLEDSAMYFCASSDTGPRHFGDGTRLSIL.

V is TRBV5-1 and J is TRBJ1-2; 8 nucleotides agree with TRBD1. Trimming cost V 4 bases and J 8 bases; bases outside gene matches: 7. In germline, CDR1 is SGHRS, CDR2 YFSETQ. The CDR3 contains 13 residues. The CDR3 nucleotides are TGCGCCAGCAGCACCTATCAGGGGGCGGGCTACACCTTC. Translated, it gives CASSTYQGAGYTF.

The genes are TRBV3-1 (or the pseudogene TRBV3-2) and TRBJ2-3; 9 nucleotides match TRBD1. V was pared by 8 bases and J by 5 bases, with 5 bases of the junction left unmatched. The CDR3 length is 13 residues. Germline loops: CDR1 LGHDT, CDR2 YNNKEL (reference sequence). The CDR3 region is CASRDRDQDTQYF. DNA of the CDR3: TGTGCCAGCCGGGACAGGGACCAAGATACGCAGTATTTT.

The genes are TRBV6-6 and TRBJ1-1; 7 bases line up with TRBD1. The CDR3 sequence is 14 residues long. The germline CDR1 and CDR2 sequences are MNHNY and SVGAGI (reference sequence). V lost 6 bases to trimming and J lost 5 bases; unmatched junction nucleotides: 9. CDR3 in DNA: TGTGCCAGCAGCGTCCAAGGGGGCGGGACTGAAGCTTTCTTT. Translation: CASSVQGGGTEAFF.

CDR3 DNA sequence: TGTGCCATCAGTGACCCGGGTGGCACCGGGGAGCTGTTTTTT. The encoded protein is CAISDPGGTGELFF. The V call is TRBV10-3, the J call TRBJ2-2; D remains unclear. V was trimmed by 3 bases and J by 4 bases, leaving 9 bases between them. This CDR3 has 14 residues. Germline CDR1 ENHRY, CDR2 SYGVKD.

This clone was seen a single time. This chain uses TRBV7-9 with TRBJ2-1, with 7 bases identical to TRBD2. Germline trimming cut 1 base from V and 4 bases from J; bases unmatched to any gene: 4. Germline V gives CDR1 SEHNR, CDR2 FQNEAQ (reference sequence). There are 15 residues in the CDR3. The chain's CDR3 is CASSLDAGAYNEQFF. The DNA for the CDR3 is TGTGCCAGCAGCTTAGACGCGGGAGCATACAATGAGCAGTTCTTC.

CDR3 residues: CASSIQGARQPQHF. As DNA, the CDR3 is TGTGCCAGCAGTATACAGGGGGCGAGGCAGCCCCAGCATTTT. The chain employs TRBV28 and TRBJ1-5, with 9 bases identical to TRBD1. Trimming cost V 5 bases and J 7 bases; bases outside gene matches: 6. CDR1 and CDR2 (germline): MDHEN, SYDVKM. The CDR3 covers 14 residues.

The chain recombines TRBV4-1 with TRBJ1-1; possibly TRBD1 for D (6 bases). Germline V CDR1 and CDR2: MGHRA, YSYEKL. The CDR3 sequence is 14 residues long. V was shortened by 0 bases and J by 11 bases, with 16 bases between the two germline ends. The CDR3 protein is CASSQDRDTLGAFF. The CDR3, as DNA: TGCGCCAGCAGCCAAGATCGGGACACTCTGGGGGCTTTCTTT.

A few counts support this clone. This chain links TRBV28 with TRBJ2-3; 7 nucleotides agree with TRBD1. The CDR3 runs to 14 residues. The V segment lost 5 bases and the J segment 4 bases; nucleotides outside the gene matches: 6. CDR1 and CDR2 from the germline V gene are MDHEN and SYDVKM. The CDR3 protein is CASSPDRAADTQYF. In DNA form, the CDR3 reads TGTGCCAGCAGTCCCGACAGGGCCGCAGATACGCAGTATTTT. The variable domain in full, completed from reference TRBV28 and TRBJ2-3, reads DVKVTQSSRYLVKRTGEKVFLECVQDMDHENMFWYRQDPGLGLRLIYFSYDVKMKEKGDIPEGYSVSREKKERFSLILESASTNQTSMYLCASSPDRAADTQYFGPGTRLTVL.

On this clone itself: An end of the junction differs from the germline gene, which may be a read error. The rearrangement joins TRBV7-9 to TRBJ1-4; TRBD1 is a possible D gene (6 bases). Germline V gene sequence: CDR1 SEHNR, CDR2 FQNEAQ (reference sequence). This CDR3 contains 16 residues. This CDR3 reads CASSESYRAPDEKLFF. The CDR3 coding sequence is TGTGCCAGCAGCGAAAGCTACAGGGCACCCGATGAGAAACTGTTTTTT.

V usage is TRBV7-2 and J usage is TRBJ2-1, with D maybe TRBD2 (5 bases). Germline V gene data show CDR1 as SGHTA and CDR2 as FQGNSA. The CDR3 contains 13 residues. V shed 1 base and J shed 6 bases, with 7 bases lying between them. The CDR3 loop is CASSLGEFNEQFF. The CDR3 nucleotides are TGTGCCAGCAGCTTAGGGGAGTTCAATGAGCAGTTCTTC. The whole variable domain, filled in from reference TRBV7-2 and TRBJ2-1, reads GAGVSQSPSNKVTEKGKDVELRCDPISGHTALYWYRQSLGQGLEFLIYFQGNSAPDKSGLPSDRFSAERTGGSVSTLTIQRTQQEDSAVYLCASSLGEFNEQFFGPGTRLTVL.